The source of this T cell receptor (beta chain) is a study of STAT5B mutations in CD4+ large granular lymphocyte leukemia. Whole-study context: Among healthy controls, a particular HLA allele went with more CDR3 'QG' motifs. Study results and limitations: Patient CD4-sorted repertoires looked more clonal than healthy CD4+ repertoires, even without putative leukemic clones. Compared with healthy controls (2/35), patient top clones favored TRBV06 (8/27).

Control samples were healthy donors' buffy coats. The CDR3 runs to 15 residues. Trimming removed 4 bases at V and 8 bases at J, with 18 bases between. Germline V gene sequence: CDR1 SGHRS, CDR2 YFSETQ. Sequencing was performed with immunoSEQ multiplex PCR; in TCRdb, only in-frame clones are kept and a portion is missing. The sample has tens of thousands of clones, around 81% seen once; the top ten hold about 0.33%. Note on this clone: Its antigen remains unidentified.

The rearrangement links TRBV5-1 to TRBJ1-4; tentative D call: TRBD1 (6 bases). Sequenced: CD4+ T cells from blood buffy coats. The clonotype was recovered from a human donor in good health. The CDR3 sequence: CASSVGRGGEEKLFF. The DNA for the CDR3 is TGCGCCAGCAGCGTCGGCAGGGGAGGAGAGGAAAAACTGTTTTTT.